This T cell receptor (beta chain) was sequenced in a study of OX40 agonist ivuxolimab in advanced cancers. Across the whole study: As their treatment, patients were administered ivuxolimab, an agonistic anti-OX40 (CD134) antibody.

Study-wide results and limits: CD8+ T cells averaged more expanded clones than CD4+. At 0.1 to 3.0 mg/kg and by week 6, CD4+ and CD8+ T cells in the blood had expanded clonally.

The data were produced by immunoSEQ multiplex PCR, yet TCRdb's version contains in-frame clones alone and is incomplete. The table has about 77,000 clones, roughly 87% seen once. Concerning this clone itself: Its antigen is unidentified.

The CDR3 extends over 14 amino acids. Per the germline V gene, CDR1 is SGHRS and CDR2 is YFSETQ. Trimming stripped 0 bases from V and 5 bases from J, with 11 bases between. V usage is TRBV5-1 and J usage is TRBJ1-1, with D unclear. This TCR came from an adult with an advanced solid tumor such as melanoma, head and neck, liver or kidney cancer. Sample: CD4+ or CD8+ T cells sorted from blood, taken in a trial of the OX40 agonist ivuxolimab. Here the CDR3 DNA reads TGCGCCAGCAGCTTGGGTCCCGGGGAAACTGAAGCTTTCTTT. As protein: CASSLGPGETEAFF.